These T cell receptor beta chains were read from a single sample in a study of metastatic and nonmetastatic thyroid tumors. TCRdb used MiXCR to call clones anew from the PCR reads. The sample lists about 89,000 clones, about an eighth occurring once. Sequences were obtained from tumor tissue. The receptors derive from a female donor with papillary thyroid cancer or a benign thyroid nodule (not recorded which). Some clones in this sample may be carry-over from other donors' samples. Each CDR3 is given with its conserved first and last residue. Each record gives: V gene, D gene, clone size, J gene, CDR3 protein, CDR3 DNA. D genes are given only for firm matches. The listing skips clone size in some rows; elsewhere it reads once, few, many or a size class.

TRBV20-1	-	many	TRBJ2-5	CSADGTEQETQYF	TGCAGTGCTGACGGGACCGAGCAAGAGACCCAGTACTTC
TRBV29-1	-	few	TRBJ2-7	CSVGLAVAYEQYF	TGCAGCGTTGGGTTGGCGGTGGCCTACGAGCAGTACTTC
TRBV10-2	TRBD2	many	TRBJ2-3	CASSASGGRTDTQYF	TGCGCCAGCAGTGCTAGCGGGGGGCGCACAGATACGCAGTATTTT
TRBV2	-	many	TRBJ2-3	CASSAQANPDTQYF	TGTGCCAGCAGTGCACAGGCTAACCCAGATACGCAGTATTTT
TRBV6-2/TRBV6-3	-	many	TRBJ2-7	CASSYDRHYEQYF	TGTGCCAGCAGTTATGACAGACACTACGAGCAGTACTTC
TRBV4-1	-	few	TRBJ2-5	CASSVRDGGQETQYF	TGCGCCAGCAGCGTCCGGGACGGGGGCCAAGAGACCCAGTACTTC
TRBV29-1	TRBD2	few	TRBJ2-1	CSVQWRLAGGNEQFF	TGCAGCGTTCAATGGAGACTAGCGGGAGGGAATGAGCAGTTCTTC
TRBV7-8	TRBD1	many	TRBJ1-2	CASSPMSTGTGADGYTF	TGTGCCAGCAGCCCAATGTCAACCGGGACAGGGGCGGATGGCTACACCTTC
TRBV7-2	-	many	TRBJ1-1	CASSSQGGTEAFF	TGTGCCAGCAGCTCGCAAGGGGGGACTGAAGCTTTCTTT
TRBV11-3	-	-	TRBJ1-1	CASSLFSYEAFF	TGCGCCAGCAGCTTATTCTCCTATGAAGCTTTCTTT
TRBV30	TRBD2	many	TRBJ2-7	CAWSVRASGRSEQYF	TGTGCCTGGAGTGTAAGGGCTAGCGGGAGGAGCGAGCAGTACTTC
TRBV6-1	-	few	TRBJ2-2	CASSVTVWELFF	TGTGCCAGCAGTGTGACAGTCTGGGAGCTGTTTTTT
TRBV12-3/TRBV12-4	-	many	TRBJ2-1	CASSQRGGANEQFF	TGTGCCAGCAGTCAGAGGGGCGGGGCCAATGAGCAGTTCTTC
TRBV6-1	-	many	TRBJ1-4	CASADRRTEKLFF	TGTGCCAGCGCCGACAGACGTACTGAAAAACTGTTTTTT
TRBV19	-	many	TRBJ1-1	CASSTQGAEATEAFF	TGTGCCAGTAGTACACAGGGAGCGGAGGCCACTGAAGCTTTCTTT
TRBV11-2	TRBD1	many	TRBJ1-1	CASSSDRWGTTEAFF	TGTGCCAGCAGCTCGGACAGGTGGGGGACCACTGAAGCTTTCTTT
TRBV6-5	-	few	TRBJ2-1	CASSYSKVGHWYSYEQFF	TGTGCCAGCAGTTACTCGAAAGTGGGACACTGGTACTCCTATGAGCAGTTCTTC
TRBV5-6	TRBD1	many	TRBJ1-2	CASSTQGVLSYGYTF	TGTGCCAGCAGCACGCAGGGGGTCCTTTCCTATGGCTACACCTTC
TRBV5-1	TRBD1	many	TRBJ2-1	CASSTGQGAINEQFF	TGCGCCAGCAGCACGGGACAGGGGGCGATCAATGAGCAGTTCTTC
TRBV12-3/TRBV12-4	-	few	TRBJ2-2	CASRPAGQVDGELFF	TGTGCCAGCAGACCAGCGGGACAGGTTGACGGGGAACTGTTTTTT
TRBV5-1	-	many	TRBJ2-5	CASSLRGGRGETQYF	TGCGCCAGCAGCCTTCGTGGGGGTAGAGGAGAGACCCAGTACTTC
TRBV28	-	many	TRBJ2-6	CASSLLGGATSGANVLTF	TGTGCCAGCAGTTTACTGGGGGGCGCGACCTCTGGGGCCAACGTCCTGACTTTC
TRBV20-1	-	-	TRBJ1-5	CSASVPGVISNQPQHF	TGCAGTGCTAGCGTCCCAGGGGTAATTAGCAATCAGCCCCAGCATTTT
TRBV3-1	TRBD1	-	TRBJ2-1	CASSSRGRSSYNEQFF	TGTGCCAGCAGCTCGAGGGGGCGAAGCTCCTACAATGAGCAGTTCTTC
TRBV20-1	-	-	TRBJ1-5	CSASTNDRPQHF	TGCAGTGCTAGTACCAACGATCGGCCCCAGCATTTC
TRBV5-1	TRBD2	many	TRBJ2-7	CASSLHGAGTSGRYREQYF	TGCGCCAGCAGCCTACACGGGGCTGGGACTAGCGGGAGGTATCGCGAGCAGTACTTC
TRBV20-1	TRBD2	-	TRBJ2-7	CSALLGWDLAGASNYEQYF	TGCAGTGCCCTTCTCGGGTGGGACTTGGCGGGAGCCTCCAACTACGAGCAGTACTTC
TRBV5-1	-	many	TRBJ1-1	CASRRPGEATEAFF	TGCGCCAGCAGACGACCAGGGGAGGCCACTGAAGCTTTCTTT
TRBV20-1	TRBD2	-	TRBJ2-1	CTPGLAGNNEQFF	TGCACTCCGGGACTAGCGGGGAACAATGAGCAGTTCTTC
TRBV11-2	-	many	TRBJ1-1	CASSQNTMNTEAFF	TGTGCCAGCAGCCAAAATACTATGAACACTGAAGCTTTCTTT
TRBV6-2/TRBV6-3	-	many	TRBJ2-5	CASSYGTLQYF	TGTGCCAGCAGTTACGGGACCCTCCAGTACTTC
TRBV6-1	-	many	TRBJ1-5	CASTSGRSNQPQHF	TGTGCCAGCACGTCCGGGAGGAGCAATCAGCCCCAGCATTTT
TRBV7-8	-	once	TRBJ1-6	CASSDDTGDGTIHF	TGTGCCAGCAGCGACGACACCGGGGATGGGACCATCCACTTT
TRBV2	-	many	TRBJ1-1	CASSSPGQPNTEAFF	TGTGCCAGCAGCTCTCCGGGTCAGCCGAACACTGAAGCTTTCTTT
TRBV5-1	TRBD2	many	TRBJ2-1	CASSLGLAGVLAVGNEQFF	TGCGCCAGCAGCTTGGGCCTAGCGGGGGTCTTAGCCGTTGGCAATGAGCAGTTCTTC
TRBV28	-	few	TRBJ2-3	CASSPPAGLTDTQYF	TGTGCCAGCAGTCCCCCAGCGGGTCTCACAGATACGCAGTATTTT
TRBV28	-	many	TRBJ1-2	CASRQRYGYTF	TGTGCCAGCAGGCAACGGTATGGCTACACCTTC
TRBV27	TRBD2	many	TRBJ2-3	CASSFASGLGNTQYF	TGTGCCAGCAGTTTTGCTAGCGGGTTAGGGAATACGCAGTATTTT
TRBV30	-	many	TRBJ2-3	CAWRSRRDEYF	TGTGCCTGGAGAAGTAGGAGGGATGAGTATTTT
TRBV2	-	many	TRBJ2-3	CASSAPLTDTQYF	TGTGCCAGCAGCGCACCTCTTACAGATACGCAGTATTTT
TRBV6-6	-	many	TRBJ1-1	CASSYSTSGNTEAFF	TGTGCCAGCAGTTACTCAACCTCAGGGAACACTGAAGCTTTCTTT
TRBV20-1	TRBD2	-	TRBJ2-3	CSIAGITDTQYF	TGCAGTATAGCGGGAATCACAGATACACAGTATTTT
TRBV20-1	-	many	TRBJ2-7	CSATGQISYEQYF	TGCAGTGCTACTGGACAGATTTCCTACGAGCAGTACTTC
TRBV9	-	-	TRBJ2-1	CASSVGNIPEQFF	TGTGCCAGCAGCGTAGGAAACATCCCTGAGCAGTTCTTC
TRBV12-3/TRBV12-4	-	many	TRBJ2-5	CASKSWETQYF	TGTGCCAGTAAATCGTGGGAGACCCAGTACTTC
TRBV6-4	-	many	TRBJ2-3	CASSGGDSLSQYF	TGTGCCAGCAGTGGGGGGGACTCCCTATCGCAGTATTTT
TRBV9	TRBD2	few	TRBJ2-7	CASSVGGRSGSPRGYEQYF	TGTGCCAGCAGCGTAGGGGGTCGTAGCGGGAGCCCCAGGGGGTACGAGCAGTACTTC
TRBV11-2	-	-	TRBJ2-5	CASSLGGRETQYF	TGTGCCAGCAGCTTAGGGGGAAGGGAGACCCAGTACTTC
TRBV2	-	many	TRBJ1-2	CASSVDTSYGYTF	TGTGCCAGCAGTGTGGACACCTCCTATGGCTACACCTTC
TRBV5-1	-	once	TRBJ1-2	CSSSLDTGSYYGYTF	TGCTCCAGCAGCTTGGATACTGGTTCTTACTATGGCTACACCTTC
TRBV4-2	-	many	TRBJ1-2	CASSQETGEYGYTF	TGTGCCAGCAGCCAAGAGACAGGAGAGTATGGCTACACCTTC